These 21 T cell receptor beta chains were sequenced from one sample in a study of beta chain features in type 1 diabetes. Expressed TCRB transcripts were sequenced because the isolated RNA had all been reverse transcribed beforehand. Assay: immunoSEQ multiplex PCR; the TCRdb copy retains only in-frame clones and omits some. Of roughly 140,000 clones listed, about 8.1% are singletons. Sequencing was done on a sample of central memory CD4+ T cells from blood. These receptors were obtained from a man aged 18 to 30 in good health.

The chain has TRBV29-1 and TRBJ2-7, with 8 bases identical to TRBD1. V was clipped by 6 bases and J by 2 bases; unmatched bases: 6. CDR1 and CDR2 from the germline V gene are SQVTM and ANQGSEA. The CDR3 consists of 13 residues. CDR3 nucleotide sequence: TGCAGCGTCATAACAGGGGGAACCTACGAGCAGTACTTC. Translation gives CSVITGGTYEQYF.

The chain is built from TRBV6-5 and TRBJ2-6; D remains unclear. Between the trimmed V and J ends, which lost 8 bases and 4 bases, there was a span of 9 bases. This CDR3 is 13 amino acids long. Germline CDR1 and CDR2: MNHEY and SVGAGI. The CDR3 DNA follows: TGTGCCAGCGATCTTGCGGGGGCCAACGTCCTGACTTTC. Its translation is CASDLAGANVLTF.

This clone has just a few counts. The chain uses TRBV5-1 and TRBJ2-5; 9 positions agree with TRBD2. V was pared by 6 bases and J by 5 bases, with 11 bases of the junction left unmatched. The CDR3 length is 15 residues. Germline CDR1 is SGHRS and CDR2 is YFSETQ. The CDR3 protein is CASTPSGTLEETQYF. The CDR3 DNA reads as TGCGCCAGCACTCCTAGCGGGACACTCGAGGAGACCCAGTACTTC.

This clone occurred a few times. CDR3 DNA sequence: TGTGCCAGCAGCCAAACGGGAGGTTCCTACGAGCAGTACTTC. Amino acids: CASSQTGGSYEQYF. The chain links TRBV4-2 to TRBJ2-7; 7 bases are a match to TRBD2. The CDR3 spans 14 residues. V lost 2 bases, J lost 1 base, and 2 bases stayed unmatched. Germline V gene sequence: CDR1 LGHNA, CDR2 YNFKEQ.

In nucleotides, the CDR3 is TGTGCCAGCAGCACCCGGACTAGCGGGATGGAGTCTGAGCAGTTCTTC. This sequence encodes CASSTRTSGMESEQFF. The chain has TRBV4-2 and TRBJ2-1, with TRBD2 matching 12 bases. The J segment lost 9 bases and the V segment lost 5 bases, leaving 11 bases of the junction unmatched. This CDR3 has 16 residues. Looked up from germline, CDR1 is LGHNA and CDR2 is YNFKEQ.

The chain has TRBV5-8 and TRBJ2-7, with TRBD1 identical over 9 bases. The CDR3 covers 15 residues. V was clipped by 2 bases and J by 5 bases; unmatched bases: 8. Germline V gene sequence: CDR1 SGHTS, CDR2 YDEGEE. The CDR3 protein is CASSFLQGARNEQYF. In nucleotides, the CDR3 is TGTGCCAGCAGCTTTCTACAGGGGGCGAGAAACGAGCAGTACTTC.

This clone came up a few times. The chain is built from TRBV7-9 and TRBJ2-7, with 11 nucleotides matching TRBD2. V lost 7 bases to trimming and J lost 6 bases; unmatched junction nucleotides: 5. The CDR3 is 13 residues long. The germline V gene has CDR1 SEHNR and CDR2 FQNEAQ (reference sequence). Written as DNA, the CDR3 is TGTGCCAGCACCCTAGCGGGGGGATCCGAGCAGTACTTC. Translated: CASTLAGGSEQYF.

The chain joins TRBV6-5 to TRBJ2-1; no firm D call. Germline V lookup: CDR1 MNHEY, CDR2 SVGAGI. The CDR3 length is 10 residues. V lost 6 bases and J lost 8, with 5 bases in between. The CDR3 sequence is CASSRDEQFF. The CDR3 region has the DNA TGTGCCAGCAGCCGTGATGAGCAGTTCTTC.

The chain has TRBV18 and TRBJ2-5; D might be TRBD2 (6 bases). The CDR3 length is 16 residues. V was trimmed by 0 bases and J by 2 bases, leaving 13 bases between them. Germline-derived CDR1 and CDR2 are KGHSH and LQKENI. The CDR3 region is CASSPPGVGRQETQYF. The CDR3 DNA is TGTGCCAGCTCACCACCGGGAGTCGGGAGACAAGAGACCCAGTACTTC.

The J gene is TRBJ2-1, the V gene TRBV19; TRBD1 matches 8 bases. This CDR3 has 12 amino acids. The germline V gene has CDR1 LNHDA and CDR2 SQIVND (reference sequence). The trim removed 3 bases at V and 15 bases at J, leaving 7 bases unmatched. The CDR3 loop is CASSIPDRAPFF. The CDR3 DNA sequence: TGTGCCAGTAGTATTCCGGACAGGGCGCCGTTCTTC.

In this sample, this clone turned up a few times. V is TRBV25-1 and J is TRBJ2-7; D is perhaps TRBD2 (6 bases). Germline CDR1 is MGHDK and CDR2 is SYGVNS. V was trimmed by 0 bases and J by 0 bases, leaving 15 bases between them. The CDR3 totals 17 residues. CDR3 sequence: CASSEYGNGEDSYEQYF. CDR3 in DNA: TGTGCCAGCAGTGAATATGGAAACGGGGAGGACTCCTACGAGCAGTACTTC.

This clone appeared a few times. The chain carries TRBV30 and TRBJ1-4; maybe TRBD1 (6 bases). The CDR3 loop spans 12 amino acids. CDR1 and CDR2 (germline): GTSNPN, SVGIG (reference sequence). Deletions cut 2 bases from V and 13 bases from J, with 14 bases between. CDR3 DNA: TGTGCCTGGAGTTCGGACAGCAGGGGACTGTTTTTT. This gives the protein CAWSSDSRGLFF.

This clone came up a few times. The chain is built from TRBV11-2 and TRBJ1-5; 11 bases map to TRBD1. The V and J ends lost 2 bases and 7 bases, in that order; junction bases with no gene match: 10. The germline V gene has CDR1 SGHAT and CDR2 FQNNGV. The length of the CDR3 is 17 residues. Here the CDR3 DNA reads TGTGCCAGCAGCTTACCGGACAGGGGGCGTGGGGAACAGCCCCAGCATTTT. Translated, it gives CASSLPDRGRGEQPQHF.

This clone was seen only a few times. The chain's CDR3 is CASSPPFRLAGPREQFF. DNA of the CDR3: TGTGCCAGCTCACCACCGTTTAGACTAGCGGGCCCCCGCGAGCAGTTCTTC. V gene TRBV18 combines with J gene TRBJ2-1, with TRBD2 identical over 10 bases. Losses at the gene ends were 0 bases for V and 10 bases for J; bases not matched to a gene: 12. Germline V CDR1 and CDR2: KGHSH, LQKENI. This CDR3 spans 17 amino acids.

The chain has TRBV4-1 and TRBJ1-1; TRBD1 agrees at 8 bases. The CDR3 is 15 residues long. After removal of 3 bases from V and 1 base from J, the junction contained 4 bases not matched to a gene. The germline CDR1 and CDR2 sequences are MGHRA and YSYEKL. CDR3 amino acids: CASSQAGGANTEAFF. In DNA, the CDR3 is TGCGCCAGCAGCCAGGCAGGGGGCGCGAACACTGAAGCTTTCTTT.

This clone appeared a few times. This chain uses TRBV4-3 with TRBJ2-1; 11 nucleotides agree with TRBD2. The CDR3 loop spans 15 amino acids. The junction had 5 bases not matched to a gene; V was cut back by 4 bases and J by 6 bases. CDR1 and CDR2 (germline): LGHNA, YSLEER. Here the CDR3 DNA reads TGCGCCAGCAGCCCACTGACTAGCGGGGTCAATGAGCAGTTCTTC. It is translated as CASSPLTSGVNEQFF.

The V and J genes are TRBV7-8 and TRBJ1-6; TRBD1 matches at 10 bases. CDR1 and CDR2 from the germline V gene are SGHVS and FQNEAQ. V shed 2 bases and J 1 base; nucleotides not matched to a gene: 2. This CDR3 region has 17 residues. This CDR3 is CASSLLGQGSYNSPLHF. For the CDR3, the DNA is TGTGCCAGCAGCTTATTGGGACAGGGGTCCTATAATTCACCCCTCCACTTT.

This clone was counted ten times or more. The chain uses TRBV4-2 and TRBJ1-1; D is perhaps TRBD1 (5 bases). The germline V and J ends were trimmed by 6 bases and 4 bases, with 15 bases remaining between them. The CDR3 is 14 amino acids. CDR1 LGHNA and CDR2 YNFKEQ come from the germline V gene. Here the CDR3 reads CASSHGGDSTEAFF. As DNA, the CDR3 is TGTGCCAGCAGTCACGGGGGGGATAGCACTGAAGCTTTCTTT.

This clone was seen only a few times. V is TRBV11-2 and J is TRBJ1-6, with D tentatively TRBD1 (6 bases). The germline V and J ends were trimmed by 5 bases and 7 bases, with 15 bases remaining between them. Per germline, CDR1 SGHAT and CDR2 FQNNGV. This CDR3 region has 15 residues. The CDR3 sequence is CASSPFTGSNSPLHF. The CDR3 nucleotides are TGTGCCAGCAGCCCCTTTACAGGGAGCAATTCACCCCTCCACTTT.

The rearrangement links TRBV9 to TRBJ2-3; 12 nucleotides align to TRBD2. The V gene's germline CDR1 is SGDLS and CDR2 YYNGEE. The CDR3 length is 17 residues. V gave up 3 bases and J gave up 0 bases; unmatched junction bases: 5. The CDR3 DNA follows: TGTGCCAGCAGCGCGGGACTAGCGGGTTCTAGCACAGATACGCAGTATTTT. Encoded protein: CASSAGLAGSSTDTQYF.

This clone occurred many times. The same CDR3 can be traced to other DNA sequences in this sample. The chain carries TRBV29-1 and TRBJ1-1, with D possibly matching TRBD1 (6 bases). This CDR3 spans 11 amino acids. V lost 3 bases to trimming and J lost 4 bases, with 6 bases between them. CDR1 is SQVTM and CDR2 is ANQGSEA in the germline V gene. The chain's CDR3 is CSVDRGTEAFF. The CDR3 DNA is TGCAGCGTTGACAGGGGCACTGAAGCTTTCTTT. Based on the CDR3 plus reference TRBV29-1 and TRBJ1-1, the full variable domain is SAVISQKPSRDICQRGTSLTIQCQVDSQVTMMFWYRQQPGQSLTLIATANQGSEATYESGFVIDKFPISRPNLTFSTLTVSNMSPEDSSIYLCSVDRGTEAFFGQGTRLTVV.